The clone carrying this T cell receptor (beta chain) appeared many times. This entry comes from a study of patients and donors after allogeneic stem cell transplantation. V was trimmed by 2 bases and J by 5 bases, leaving 7 bases between them. The CDR3 is 12 amino acids. TCRdb reprocessed the RT-PCR reads via MiXCR and lists one record per CDR3 protein. Of approximately 410,000 distinct CDR3 sequences listed, roughly 17% are singletons. This clonotype was obtained from a human donor who was either an allogeneic HSCT recipient or a stem cell or donor lymphocyte infusion donor (not recorded which). It is not recorded whose cells these are; they may come from a transplant donor. What was sequenced was blood, either unsorted or a sorted T cell fraction (not recorded which). The V and J genes are TRBV12-3 or TRBV12-4 and TRBJ2-7; D uncertain. The chain's CDR3 is CASSLPGNEQYF. Written as DNA, the CDR3 is TGTGCCAGCAGTTTACCCGGAAACGAGCAGTACTTC.